Listed here are 20 T cell receptor beta chains from one sample, sequenced in a study of blood T cell repertoires in COVID-19. The protocol was immunoSEQ multiplex PCR, while the TCRdb copy is restricted to in-frame clones and leaves out a portion. The sample lists some 46,000 clones; more than 75% were seen once. The specimen was peripheral blood. All receptors come from a human donor in a cohort sampled during active COVID-19.

V gene TRBV5-1 combines with J gene TRBJ2-1; 7 bases are a match to TRBD1. J gave up 10 bases and V 4 bases, and 11 bases lay outside the gene matches. The CDR3 covers 14 residues. Looked up from germline, CDR1 is SGHRS and CDR2 is YFSETQ. The CDR3 DNA reads as TGCGCCAGCAGCATCCGGGACGGACAGGCGGAGCAGTTCTTC. This translates into CASSIRDGQAEQFF.

In DNA, the CDR3 is TGTGCCAGCACCACGGGCTACAATGAGCAGTTCTTC. Residues: CASTTGYNEQFF. The chain is built from TRBV28 and TRBJ2-1, with D unclear. This CDR3 contains 12 residues. V was pared by 7 bases and J by 3 bases, with 7 bases between. Germline assignment: CDR1 MDHEN and CDR2 SYDVKM.

J is TRBJ2-1 and V is TRBV19, with 11 bases aligning to TRBD2. After removal of 4 bases from V and 10 bases from J, the junction contained 9 bases not matched to a gene. This CDR3 has 15 residues. Germline V CDR1 and CDR2: LNHDA, SQIVND (reference sequence). The CDR3 DNA reads TGTGCCAGTAGTACCAGACTAGCGGGAATAAAAGAGCAGTTCTTC. Encoded protein: CASSTRLAGIKEQFF.

V is TRBV10-3 and J is TRBJ1-5, with 7 bases matching TRBD1. V was pared by 3 bases and J by 6 bases, with 5 bases of the junction left unmatched. CDR1 is ENHRY and CDR2 is SYGVKD in the germline V gene. This CDR3 is 14 amino acids long. In DNA, the CDR3 is TGTGCCATCAGTGAAGTAGGGGGCGGTCAGCCCCAGCATTTT. It yields the protein CAISEVGGGQPQHF.

DNA of the CDR3: TGTGCCAGCAGTTACGTGTACGGGACTGGCTTCAAGTGGACCCAGTACTTC. Amino acids: CASSYVYGTGFKWTQYF. This rearrangement joins TRBV6-2 or TRBV6-3 to TRBJ2-5; tentatively, D is TRBD2 (6 bases). Germline CDR1 reads MNHEY; CDR2 reads SVGEGT. The CDR3 covers 17 residues. V gave up 2 bases and J gave up 7 bases, with 23 bases separating them.

The gene calls are TRBV3-1 (or the pseudogene TRBV3-2) and TRBJ2-3; TRBD1 might be the D (5 bases). This CDR3 is 15 amino acids long. Deletions cut 0 bases from V and 4 bases from J, with 11 bases between. The germline V gene has CDR1 LGHDT and CDR2 YNNKEL (reference sequence). The chain's CDR3 is CASSQDGARADTQYF. For the CDR3, the DNA is TGTGCCAGCAGCCAAGATGGGGCCAGGGCAGATACGCAGTATTTT.

This clone was found once. J is TRBJ2-7 and V is TRBV6-2 or TRBV6-3; TRBD1 agrees at 9 bases. Trimming took 6 bases from V and 3 from J; bases not matched to a gene: 9. Germline loops: CDR1 MNHEY, CDR2 SVGEGT. This CDR3 spans 15 amino acids. The CDR3 here is CASSTRDRARYEQYF. The DNA for the CDR3 is TGTGCCAGCAGCACCCGGGACAGGGCGCGCTACGAGCAGTACTTC.

This chain connects TRBV4-2 to TRBJ1-4; 8 nucleotides line up with TRBD1. CDR1 is LGHNA and CDR2 is YNFKEQ in the germline V gene. V lost 4 bases, J lost 4 bases, and 8 bases stayed unmatched. This CDR3 spans 16 amino acids. The CDR3 is CASSPLLGQGNEKLFF. CDR3 nucleotide sequence: TGTGCCAGCAGCCCACTCCTAGGACAGGGTAATGAAAAACTGTTTTTT.

V usage is TRBV25-1 and J usage is TRBJ2-3, with D perhaps TRBD2 (7 bases). The CDR3 totals 15 residues. Trimming pared 3 bases from V and 0 bases from J, leaving 10 bases between. Per the germline V gene, CDR1 is MGHDK and CDR2 is SYGVNS. The CDR3 bases are TGTGCCAGCAGTGATCGGGGGGCGAGCACAGATACGCAGTATTTT. Translating gives CASSDRGASTDTQYF.

This chain uses TRBV18 with TRBJ2-7; D perhaps matches TRBD2 (5 bases). Trimming took 6 bases from V and 3 from J, leaving 33 bases between them. The CDR3 is 20 residues long. The germline V gene has CDR1 KGHSH and CDR2 LQKENI. CDR3 in amino acids: CASSQILRTEELYLNYEQYF. The CDR3 nucleotides are TGTGCCAGCTCTCAAATCTTAAGGACGGAGGAACTATACCTTAACTACGAGCAGTACTTC.

The V call is TRBV19, the J call TRBJ2-3, with 10 bases aligning to TRBD2. The germline gives CDR1 LNHDA, CDR2 SQIVND (reference sequence). V gave up 3 bases and J gave up 6 bases; unmatched junction bases: 12. This CDR3 spans 17 amino acids. This CDR3 is CASSMETGTSVPDTQYF. DNA of the CDR3: TGTGCCAGTAGTATGGAAACCGGGACTAGCGTACCGGATACGCAGTATTTT.

The CDR3 DNA is TGTGCTAGTGGTTTGAACGGACTAGCGGGAAACACCGGGGAGCTGTTTTTT. Its protein product is CASGLNGLAGNTGELFF. The chain combines TRBV12-5 with TRBJ2-2; 12 nucleotides match TRBD2. CDR1 is LGHNT, CDR2 FRNRAP, per germline. The V gene end was trimmed by 2 bases and the J gene end by 2 bases; junction bases not matched to a gene: 3. The CDR3 contains 17 residues. Full variable domain (outside the CDR3, taken from reference TRBV12-5 and TRBJ2-2): DARVTQTPRHKVTEMGQEVTMRCQPILGHNTVFWYRQTMMQGLELLAYFRNRAPLDDSGMPKDRFSAEMPDATLATLKIQPSEPRDSAVYFCASGLNGLAGNTGELFFGEGSRLTVL.

V and J are TRBV5-1 and TRBJ2-7; 11 bases agree with TRBD2. The CDR3 is made up of 16 amino acids. Germline V CDR1 and CDR2: SGHRS, YFSETQ. J gave up 2 bases and V 2 bases, and 6 bases lay outside the gene matches. The CDR3 reads CASSFWGTSGAYEQYF. In nucleotides, the CDR3 is TGCGCCAGCAGCTTTTGGGGGACTAGCGGAGCCTACGAGCAGTACTTC.

The chain links TRBV27 to TRBJ2-1, with 8 nucleotides matching TRBD2. This CDR3 comprises 15 residues. V shed 5 bases and J 6 bases; nucleotides not matched to a gene: 9. Germline V gene sequence: CDR1 MNHEY, CDR2 SMNVEV (reference sequence). CDR3 residues: CASSPTGGPFNEQFF. CDR3 nucleotides: TGTGCCAGCAGTCCTACGGGAGGGCCATTCAATGAGCAGTTCTTC.

V is TRBV27 and J is TRBJ2-3; TRBD1 is a possible D gene (7 bases). This CDR3 is 12 amino acids long. The germline V and J ends were trimmed by 5 bases and 14 bases, with 17 bases remaining between them. Germline assignment: CDR1 MNHEY and CDR2 SMNVEV (reference sequence). CDR3 protein: CASSTQGGVRYF. CDR3 nucleotides: TGTGCCAGCAGTACCCAGGGGGGCGTTCGGTATTTT.

This clone appeared a single time. The chain has TRBV6-6 and TRBJ2-5, with D possibly being TRBD1 (5 bases). From germline, CDR1 is MNHNY and CDR2 SVGAGI (reference sequence). V was clipped by 6 bases and J by 5 bases, with 13 bases between them. The CDR3 is made up of 13 amino acids. The CDR3 here is CASSSRGRETQYF. In DNA, the CDR3 is TGTGCCAGCAGCTCTAGGGGTCGGGAGACCCAGTACTTC.

V gene TRBV11-2 combines with J gene TRBJ2-3; D ambiguous. The CDR3 runs 16 residues. Germline CDR1 is SGHAT and CDR2 is FQNNGV. Trimming pared 1 base from V and 0 bases from J, leaving 11 bases between. In DNA form, the CDR3 reads TGTGCCAGCAGCTTAGCCCCTAGAATAAGCACAGATACGCAGTATTTT. Translated: CASSLAPRISTDTQYF.

This chain links TRBV15 with TRBJ2-7; a possible D gene is TRBD2 (6 bases). There are 15 residues in the CDR3. With 0 bases removed from V and 3 bases from J, the gap between germline ends came to 12 bases. Germline V gene sequence: CDR1 LNHNV, CDR2 YYDKDF (reference sequence). The CDR3, as DNA: TGTGCCACCAGCAGAGATTCGGGGGACGACTACGAGCAGTACTTC. Translating gives CATSRDSGDDYEQYF.

The chain has TRBV3-1 (or the pseudogene TRBV3-2) and TRBJ2-4, with D hard to call. Germline values: CDR1 LGHDT, CDR2 YNNKEL (reference sequence). V was cut by 0 bases and J by 6 bases, with 12 bases left in between. CDR3 length: 15 residues. The CDR3 here is CASSQEAAAPNIQYF. The CDR3 DNA is TGTGCCAGCAGCCAAGAGGCGGCGGCCCCAAACATTCAGTACTTC.

The V gene is TRBV27, the J gene TRBJ2-1, with a weak D call TRBD2 (6 bases). V was shortened by 2 bases and J by 11 bases, with 13 bases between the two germline ends. This CDR3 is built from 13 residues. CDR1 is MNHEY, CDR2 SMNVEV, per germline (reference sequence). CDR3 in DNA: TGTGCCAGCAGTTTAGTTTCGGGGGTAAAGCAGTTCTTC. Amino acids: CASSLVSGVKQFF.